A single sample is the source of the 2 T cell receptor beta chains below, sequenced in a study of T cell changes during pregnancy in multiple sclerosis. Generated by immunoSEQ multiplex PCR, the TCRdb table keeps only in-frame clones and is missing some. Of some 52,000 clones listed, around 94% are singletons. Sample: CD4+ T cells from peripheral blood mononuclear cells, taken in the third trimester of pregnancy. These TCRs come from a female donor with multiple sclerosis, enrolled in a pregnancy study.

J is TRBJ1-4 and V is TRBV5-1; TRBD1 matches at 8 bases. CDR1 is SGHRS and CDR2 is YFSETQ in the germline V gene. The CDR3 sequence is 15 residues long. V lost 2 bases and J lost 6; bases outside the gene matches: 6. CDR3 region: CASSFQGAEDEKLFF. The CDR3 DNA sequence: TGCGCCAGCAGCTTCCAGGGGGCGGAGGATGAAAAACTGTTTTTT. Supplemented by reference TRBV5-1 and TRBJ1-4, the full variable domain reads KAGVTQTPRYLIKTRGQQVTLSCSPISGHRSVSWYQQTPGQGLQFLFEYFSETQRNKGNFPGRFSGRQFSNSRSEMNVSTLELGDSALYLCASSFQGAEDEKLFFGSGTQLSVL.

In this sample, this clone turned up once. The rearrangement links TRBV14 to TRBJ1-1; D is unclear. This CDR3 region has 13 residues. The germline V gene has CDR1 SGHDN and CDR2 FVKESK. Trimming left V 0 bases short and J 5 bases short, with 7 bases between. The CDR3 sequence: CASSQEFGTEAFF. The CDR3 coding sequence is TGTGCCAGCAGCCAAGAGTTCGGTACTGAAGCTTTCTTT. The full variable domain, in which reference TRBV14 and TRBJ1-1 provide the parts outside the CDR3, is EAGVTQFPSHSVIEKGQTVTLRCDPISGHDNLYWYRRVMGKEIKFLLHFVKESKQDESGMPNNRFLAERTGGTYSTLKVQPAELEDSGVYFCASSQEFGTEAFFGQGTRLTVV.